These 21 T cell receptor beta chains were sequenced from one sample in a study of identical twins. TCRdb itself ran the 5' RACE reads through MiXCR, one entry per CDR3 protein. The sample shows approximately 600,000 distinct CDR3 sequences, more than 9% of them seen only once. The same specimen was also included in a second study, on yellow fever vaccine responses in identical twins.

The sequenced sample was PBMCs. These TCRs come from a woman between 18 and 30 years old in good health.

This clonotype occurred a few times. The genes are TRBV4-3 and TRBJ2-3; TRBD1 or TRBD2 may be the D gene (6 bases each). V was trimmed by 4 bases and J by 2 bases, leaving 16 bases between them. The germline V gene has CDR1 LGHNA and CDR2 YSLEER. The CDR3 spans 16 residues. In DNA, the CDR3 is TGCGCCAGCAGCCTCGAAGGGGGGCCCAACACAGATACGCAGTATTTT. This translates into CASSLEGGPNTDTQYF.

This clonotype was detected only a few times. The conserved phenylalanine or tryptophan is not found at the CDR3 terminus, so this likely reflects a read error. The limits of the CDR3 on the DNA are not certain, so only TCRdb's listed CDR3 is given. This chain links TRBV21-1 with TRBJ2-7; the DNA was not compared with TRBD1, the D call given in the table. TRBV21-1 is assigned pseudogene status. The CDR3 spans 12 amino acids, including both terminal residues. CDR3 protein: CASSKEGSYRDP.

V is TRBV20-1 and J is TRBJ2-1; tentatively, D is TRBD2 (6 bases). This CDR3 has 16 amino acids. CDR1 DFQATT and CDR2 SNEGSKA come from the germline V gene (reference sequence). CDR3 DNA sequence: TGCGGAAACCGGGACTCAAAAGCTAGCTCCTACAATGAGCAGTTCTTC. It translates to CGNRDSKASSYNEQFF.

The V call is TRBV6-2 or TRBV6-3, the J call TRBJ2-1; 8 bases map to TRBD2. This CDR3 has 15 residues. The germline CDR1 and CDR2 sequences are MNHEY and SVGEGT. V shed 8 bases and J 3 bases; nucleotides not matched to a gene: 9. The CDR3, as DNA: TGTGCCAGCTCGACTAGCGAGCACGGCTACAATGAGCAGTTCTTC. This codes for CASSTSEHGYNEQFF.

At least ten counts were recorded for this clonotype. The CDR3 coding sequence is TGCAGCGCCCATACTATCGGGGAAAAACTGTTTTTT. Its translation is CSAHTIGEKLFF. The rearrangement joins TRBV29-1 to TRBJ1-4; no clear D gene. Germline-derived CDR1 and CDR2 are SQVTM and ANQGSEA. The CDR3 is 12 residues long. V shed 7 bases and J shed 8 bases, with 14 bases lying between them. Full variable domain (rest looked up from reference TRBV29-1 and TRBJ1-4): SAVISQKPSRDICQRGTSLTIQCQVDSQVTMMFWYRQQPGQSLTLIATANQGSEATYESGFVIDKFPISRPNLTFSTLTVSNMSPEDSSIYLCSAHTIGEKLFFGSGTQLSVL.

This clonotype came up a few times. The CDR3 protein is CASNYATNEKLFF. The DNA for the CDR3 is TGTGCCAGCAACTACGCAACTAATGAAAAACTGTTTTTT. The chain has TRBV10-3 and TRBJ1-4, with unresolved D. The ends were cut back, 10 bases at V and 0 bases at J, with 9 bases in the middle. CDR1 and CDR2 (germline): ENHRY, SYGVKD. The length of the CDR3 is 13 residues.

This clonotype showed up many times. The CDR3 nucleotides read TGTGCCACCAGTGATTTTGCGGTCACAGGATACAATGAGCAGTTCTTC. Amino acid sequence: CATSDFAVTGYNEQFF. This sequence joins TRBV24-1 and TRBJ2-1, with a possible D match to TRBD1 (5 bases). The CDR3 is made up of 16 amino acids. CDR1 is KGHDR and CDR2 is SFDVKD in the germline V gene. Deletions cut 1 base from V and 4 bases from J, with 13 bases between.

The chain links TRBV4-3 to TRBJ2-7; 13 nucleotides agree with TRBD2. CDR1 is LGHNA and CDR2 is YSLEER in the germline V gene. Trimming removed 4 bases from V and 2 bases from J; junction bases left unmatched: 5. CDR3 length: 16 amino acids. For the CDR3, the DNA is TGCGCCAGCAGCCGTACGGGGACTAGCGGGACCTACGAGCAGTACTTC. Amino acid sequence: CASSRTGTSGTYEQYF.

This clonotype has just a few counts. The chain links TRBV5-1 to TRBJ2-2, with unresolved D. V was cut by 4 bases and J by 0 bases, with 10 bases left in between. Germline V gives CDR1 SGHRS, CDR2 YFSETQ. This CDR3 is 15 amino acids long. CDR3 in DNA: TGCGCCAGCAGCGCGAGGACGCCGAACACCGGGGAGCTGTTTTTT. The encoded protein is CASSARTPNTGELFF.

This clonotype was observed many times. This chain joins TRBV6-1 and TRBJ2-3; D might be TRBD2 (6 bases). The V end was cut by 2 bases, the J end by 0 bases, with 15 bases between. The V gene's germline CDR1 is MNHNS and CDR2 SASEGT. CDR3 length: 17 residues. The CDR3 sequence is CASSELRGSSSTDTQYF. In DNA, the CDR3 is TGTGCCAGCAGTGAACTCCGGGGGAGTTCTAGCACAGATACGCAGTATTTT.

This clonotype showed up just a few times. In DNA form, the CDR3 reads TGTGCCAGCAGTTACTCGCTGGCGGGGAACAATGAGCAGTTCTTC. This sequence encodes CASSYSLAGNNEQFF. The chain uses TRBV6-5 and TRBJ2-1, with D possibly matching TRBD2 (6 bases). This CDR3 region has 15 residues. The ends were cut back, 0 bases at V and 5 bases at J, with 11 bases in the middle. The germline gives CDR1 MNHEY, CDR2 SVGAGI.

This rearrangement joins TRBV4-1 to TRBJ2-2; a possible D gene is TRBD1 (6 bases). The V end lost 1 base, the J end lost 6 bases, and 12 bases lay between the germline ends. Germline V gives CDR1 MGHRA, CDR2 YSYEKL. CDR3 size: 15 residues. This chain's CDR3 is CASSQVTGLAGELFF. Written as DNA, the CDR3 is TGCGCCAGCAGCCAAGTCACAGGGCTGGCCGGGGAGCTGTTTTTT.

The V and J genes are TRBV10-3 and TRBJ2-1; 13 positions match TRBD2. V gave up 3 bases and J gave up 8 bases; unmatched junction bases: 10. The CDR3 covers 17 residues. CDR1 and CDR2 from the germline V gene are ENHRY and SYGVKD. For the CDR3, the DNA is TGTGCCATCAGTGACCCGACTAGCGGGAGGTATAGGGATGAGCAGTTCTTC. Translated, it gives CAISDPTSGRYRDEQFF.

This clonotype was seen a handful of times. CDR3 sequence reads: CASRPPGQSWYEQYF. CDR3 sequence (DNA): TGTGCCAGCAGACCACCAGGACAGTCTTGGTACGAGCAGTACTTC. J is TRBJ2-7 and V is TRBV6-2 or TRBV6-3; a possible D gene is TRBD1 (6 bases). This CDR3 comprises 15 residues. Germline loops: CDR1 MNHEY, CDR2 SVGEGT. Deletions cut 6 bases from V and 4 bases from J, with 19 bases between.

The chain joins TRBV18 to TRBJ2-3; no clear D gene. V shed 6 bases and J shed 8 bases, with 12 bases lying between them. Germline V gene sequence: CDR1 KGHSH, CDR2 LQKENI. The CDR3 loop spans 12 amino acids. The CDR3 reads CASSQQGGTQYF. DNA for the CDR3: TGTGCCAGCTCCCAGCAAGGTGGTACGCAGTATTTT.

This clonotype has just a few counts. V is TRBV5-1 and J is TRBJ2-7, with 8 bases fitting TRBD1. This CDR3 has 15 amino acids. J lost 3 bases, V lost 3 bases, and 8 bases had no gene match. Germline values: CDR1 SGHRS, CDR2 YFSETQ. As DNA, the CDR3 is TGCGCCAGCAGCTCAGGGGGCGAGCAGTTCTACGAGCAGTACTTC. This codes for CASSSGGEQFYEQYF.

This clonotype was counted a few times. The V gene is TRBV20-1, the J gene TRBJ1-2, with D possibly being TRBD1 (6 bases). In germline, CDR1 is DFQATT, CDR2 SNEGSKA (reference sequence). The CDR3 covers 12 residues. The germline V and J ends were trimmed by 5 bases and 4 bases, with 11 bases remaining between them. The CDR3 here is CSARQGLYGYTF. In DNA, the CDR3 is TGCAGTGCTCGTCAGGGGCTCTATGGCTACACCTTC.

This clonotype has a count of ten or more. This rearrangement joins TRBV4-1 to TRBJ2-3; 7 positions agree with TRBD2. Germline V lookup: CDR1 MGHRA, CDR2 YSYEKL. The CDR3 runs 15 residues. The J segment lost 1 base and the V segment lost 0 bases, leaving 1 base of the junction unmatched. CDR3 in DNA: TGCGCCAGCAGCCAAGATCGGGAGGGCACAGATACGCAGTATTTT. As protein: CASSQDREGTDTQYF.

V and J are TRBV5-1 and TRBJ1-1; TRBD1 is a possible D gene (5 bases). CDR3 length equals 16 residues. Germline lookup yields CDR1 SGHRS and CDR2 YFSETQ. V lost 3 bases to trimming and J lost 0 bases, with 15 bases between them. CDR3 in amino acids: CASSSGTEFMNTEAFF. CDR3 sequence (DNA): TGCGCCAGCAGCTCCGGGACTGAGTTTATGAACACTGAAGCTTTCTTT.

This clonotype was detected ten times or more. Here the CDR3 DNA reads TGTGCCAGCTCACCGAACGCCCCGGGCAATCAGGATACGCAGTATTTT. It yields the protein CASSPNAPGNQDTQYF. The chain is built from TRBV18 and TRBJ2-3; D gene unclear. From germline, CDR1 is KGHSH and CDR2 LQKENI. The CDR3 is 16 amino acids. V was pared by 3 bases and J by 6 bases, with 19 bases between.

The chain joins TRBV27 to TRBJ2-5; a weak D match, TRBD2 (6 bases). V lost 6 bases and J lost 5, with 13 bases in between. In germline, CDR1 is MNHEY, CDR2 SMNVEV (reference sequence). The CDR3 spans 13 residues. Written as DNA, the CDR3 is TGTGCCAGCAGCGAGCGGGCGAGGGAGACCCAGTACTTC. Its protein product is CASSERARETQYF.